The table lists the clone carrying this T cell receptor beta chain with a few counts. Antigen unknown. The data are from a study of T-cell memory formation after mild COVID-19. Constant-segment primers served in 5'RACE that generated TCR alpha and TCR beta cDNA libraries bearing sample barcodes and UMIs. One entry per CDR3 protein results from TCRdb running MiXCR on the 5' RACE reads. This table has about 110,000 distinct CDR3 sequences, around 17% appearing once. Study outcomes and limitations: Clones shrinking from day 15 to 85 showed even CD4/CD8 mixes; later expanders tilted CD4+. Second-wave clones reaching peak frequency on day 37 lacked confirmed SARS-CoV-2 specificity. There were some responding clones in pre-infection memory, which suggested that cross-reactive memory had joined.

CDR3 length: 13 residues. The V gene's germline CDR1 is SGHRS and CDR2 YFSETQ. Germline trimming cut 4 bases from V and 11 bases from J; bases unmatched to any gene: 11. This clonotype originated in a young man who had mild COVID-19 (a few samples of this study predate the infection). Cell type and time point are not known. The sample was PBMCs or a T cell subset sorted from them (not recorded which). V gene TRBV5-1 combines with J gene TRBJ1-1, with TRBD1 identical over 7 bases. CDR3 amino acids: CASSPQQGLSAFF. DNA of the CDR3: TGCGCCAGCAGCCCCCAACAGGGGTTGTCCGCTTTCTTT.